This T cell receptor beta chain came from a study of long-term antiretroviral therapy in people with HIV. One or more pre-ART and two or more post-ART PBMC samples were available from each donor. This clone was counted only a few times. The antigen remains unidentified. Findings and limits, study-wide: HIV repertoires covered narrower CDR3 length ranges than controls did.

In germline, CDR1 is SQVTM, CDR2 ANQGSEA. The CDR3 spans 10 residues. With V trimmed by 6 bases and J by 9 bases, 1 base remained unmatched. The assay, immunoSEQ v3.0, was run at survey level. Sequencing was designed to cover about 35,000-50,000 T-cell genomes in each sample. Sequenced by immunoSEQ multiplex PCR; TCRdb stores in-frame clones only, minus some. The top ten clones hold around 13% of a sample with 33,000 or so clones, 82% of them seen once. The V gene is TRBV29-1, the J gene TRBJ1-2; 10 nucleotides align to TRBD1. Specimen: unsorted PBMCs, collected 0.3 years after starting antiretroviral therapy. The TCR sequence derives from a young man with HIV. The CDR3 reads CSVGQGSYTF. The CDR3 DNA reads as TGCAGCGTGGGACAGGGGAGCTACACCTTC.